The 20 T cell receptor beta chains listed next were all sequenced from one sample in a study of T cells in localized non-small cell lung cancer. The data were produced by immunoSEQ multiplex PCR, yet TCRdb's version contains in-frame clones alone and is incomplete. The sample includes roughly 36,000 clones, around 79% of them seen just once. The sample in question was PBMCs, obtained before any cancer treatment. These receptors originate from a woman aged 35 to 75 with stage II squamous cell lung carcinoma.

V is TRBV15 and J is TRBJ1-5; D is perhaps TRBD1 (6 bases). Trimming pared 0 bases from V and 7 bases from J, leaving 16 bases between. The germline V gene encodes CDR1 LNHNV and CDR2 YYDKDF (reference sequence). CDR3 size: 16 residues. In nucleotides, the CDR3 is TGTGCCACCAGCAGAGACCCGACAGGCGCAGGGCAGCCCCAGCATTTT. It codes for CATSRDPTGAGQPQHF.

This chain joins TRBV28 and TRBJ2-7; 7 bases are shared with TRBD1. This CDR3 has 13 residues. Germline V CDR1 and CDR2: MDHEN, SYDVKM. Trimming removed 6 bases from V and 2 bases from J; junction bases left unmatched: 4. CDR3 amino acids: CASRLGTAYEQYF. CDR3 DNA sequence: TGTGCCAGCAGGTTAGGGACAGCCTACGAGCAGTACTTC.

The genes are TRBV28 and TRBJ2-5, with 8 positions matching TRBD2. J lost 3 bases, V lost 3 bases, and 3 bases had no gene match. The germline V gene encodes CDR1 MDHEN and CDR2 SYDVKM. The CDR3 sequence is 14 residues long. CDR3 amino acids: CASSLVGREETQYF. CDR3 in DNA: TGTGCCAGCAGTTTGGTCGGGAGGGAAGAGACCCAGTACTTC.

The CDR3 coding sequence is TGCGCCAGCAGCTCGGAACCCACAGGGCTCTACGAGCAGTACTTC. As protein: CASSSEPTGLYEQYF. The chain links TRBV5-1 to TRBJ2-7; weak D call: TRBD1 (6 bases). This CDR3 is 15 amino acids long. Germline V lookup: CDR1 SGHRS, CDR2 YFSETQ. V lost 3 bases and J 3 bases, leaving 16 bases between the germline ends.

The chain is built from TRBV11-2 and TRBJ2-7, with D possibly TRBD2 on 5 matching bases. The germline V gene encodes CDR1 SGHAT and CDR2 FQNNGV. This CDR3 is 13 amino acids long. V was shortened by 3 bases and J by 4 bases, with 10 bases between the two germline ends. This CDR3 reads CASSFFRGYEQYF. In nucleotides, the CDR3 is TGTGCCAGCAGCTTTTTTAGAGGGTACGAGCAGTACTTC.

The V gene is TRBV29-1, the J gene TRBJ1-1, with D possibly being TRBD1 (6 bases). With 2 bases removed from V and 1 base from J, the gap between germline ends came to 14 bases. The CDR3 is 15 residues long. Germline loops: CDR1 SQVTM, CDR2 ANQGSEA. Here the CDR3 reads CSVELLSGQNTEAFF. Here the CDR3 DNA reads TGCAGCGTTGAACTTTTATCGGGACAGAACACTGAAGCTTTCTTT.

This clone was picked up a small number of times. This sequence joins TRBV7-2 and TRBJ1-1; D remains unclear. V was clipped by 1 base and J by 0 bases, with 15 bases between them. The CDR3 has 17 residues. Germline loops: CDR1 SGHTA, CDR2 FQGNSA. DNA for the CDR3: TGTGCCAGCAGCTTAGTTTTGGTGCGGGGAATGAACACTGAAGCTTTCTTT. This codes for CASSLVLVRGMNTEAFF.

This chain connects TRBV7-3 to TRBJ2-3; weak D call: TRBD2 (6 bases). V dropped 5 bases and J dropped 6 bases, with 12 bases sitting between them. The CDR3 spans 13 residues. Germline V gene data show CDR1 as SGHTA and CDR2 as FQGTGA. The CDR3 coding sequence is TGTGCCAGCAGCCCGGGACTCAGGGATACGCAGTATTTT. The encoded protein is CASSPGLRDTQYF.

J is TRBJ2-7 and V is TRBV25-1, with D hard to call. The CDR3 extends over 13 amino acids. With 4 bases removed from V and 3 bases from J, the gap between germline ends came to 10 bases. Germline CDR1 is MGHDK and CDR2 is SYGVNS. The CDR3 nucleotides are TGTGCCAGCAGTGCAGCGTTCCTCTACGAGCAGTACTTC. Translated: CASSAAFLYEQYF.

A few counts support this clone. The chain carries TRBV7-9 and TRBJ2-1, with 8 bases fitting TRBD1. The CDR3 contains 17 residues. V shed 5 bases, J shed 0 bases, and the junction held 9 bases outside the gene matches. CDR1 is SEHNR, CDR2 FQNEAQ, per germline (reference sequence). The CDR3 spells CASSPGAGGFSYNEQFF. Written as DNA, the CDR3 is TGTGCCAGCAGCCCCGGGGCAGGGGGCTTCTCCTACAATGAGCAGTTCTTC.

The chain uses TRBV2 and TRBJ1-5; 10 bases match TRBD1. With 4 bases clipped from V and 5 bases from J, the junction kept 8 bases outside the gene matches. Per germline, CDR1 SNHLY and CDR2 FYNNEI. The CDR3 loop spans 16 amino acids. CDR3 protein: CASSGSGTGVHQPQHF. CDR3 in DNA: TGTGCCAGCAGTGGATCCGGGACAGGGGTGCATCAGCCCCAGCATTTT. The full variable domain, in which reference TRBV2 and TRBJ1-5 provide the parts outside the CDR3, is EPEVTQTPSHQVTQMGQEVILRCVPISNHLYFYWYRQILGQKVEFLVSFYNNEISEKSEIFDDQFSVERPDGSNFTLKIRSTKLEDSAMYFCASSGSGTGVHQPQHFGDGTRLSIL.

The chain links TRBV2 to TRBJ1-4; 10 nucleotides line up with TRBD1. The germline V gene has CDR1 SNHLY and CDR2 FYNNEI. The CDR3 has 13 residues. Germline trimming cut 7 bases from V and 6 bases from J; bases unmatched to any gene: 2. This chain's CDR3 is CASKGTGDEKLFF. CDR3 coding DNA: TGTGCCAGCAAGGGGACAGGGGATGAAAAACTGTTTTTT.

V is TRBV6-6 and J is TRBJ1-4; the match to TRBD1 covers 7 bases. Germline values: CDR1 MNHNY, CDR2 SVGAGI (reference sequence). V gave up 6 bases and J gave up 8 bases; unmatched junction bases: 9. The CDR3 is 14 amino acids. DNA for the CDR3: TGTGCCAGCAGGGTAACAGGGGAAAACGAAAAACTGTTTTTT. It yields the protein CASRVTGENEKLFF.

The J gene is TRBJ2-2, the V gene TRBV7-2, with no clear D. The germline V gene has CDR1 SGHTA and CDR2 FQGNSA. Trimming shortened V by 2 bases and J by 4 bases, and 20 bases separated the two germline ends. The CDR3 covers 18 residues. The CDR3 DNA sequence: TGTGCCAGCAGCTTATCCTCTAGAGTAGACGTTGGCACCGGGGAGCTGTTTTTT. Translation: CASSLSSRVDVGTGELFF.

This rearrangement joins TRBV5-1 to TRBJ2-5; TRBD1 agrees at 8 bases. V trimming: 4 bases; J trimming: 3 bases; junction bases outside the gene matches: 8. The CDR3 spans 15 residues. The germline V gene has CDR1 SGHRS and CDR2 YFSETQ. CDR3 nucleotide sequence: TGCGCCAGCAGCCCGGGGGACAGGCAGGAAGAGACCCAGTACTTC. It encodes CASSPGDRQEETQYF.

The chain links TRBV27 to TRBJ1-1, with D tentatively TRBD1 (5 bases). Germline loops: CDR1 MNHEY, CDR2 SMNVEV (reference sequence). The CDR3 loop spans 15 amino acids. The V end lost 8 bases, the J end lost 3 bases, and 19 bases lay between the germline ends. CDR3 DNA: TGTGCCAGCTGCACTGGGGGGGAGGGTTACACTGAAGCTTTCTTT. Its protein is CASCTGGEGYTEAFF.

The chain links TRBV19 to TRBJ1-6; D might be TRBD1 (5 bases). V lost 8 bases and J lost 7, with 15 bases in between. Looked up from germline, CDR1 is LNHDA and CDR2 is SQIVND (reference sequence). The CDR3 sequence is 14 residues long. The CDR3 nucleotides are TGTGCCAGTTCCCGGCGGAGGGACAATTCACCCCTCCACTTT. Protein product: CASSRRRDNSPLHF.

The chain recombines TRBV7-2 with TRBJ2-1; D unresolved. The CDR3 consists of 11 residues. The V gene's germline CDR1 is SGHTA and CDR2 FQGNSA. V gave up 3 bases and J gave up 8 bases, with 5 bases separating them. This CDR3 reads CASSLIDEQFF. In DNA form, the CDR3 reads TGTGCCAGCAGCTTGATCGATGAGCAGTTCTTC.

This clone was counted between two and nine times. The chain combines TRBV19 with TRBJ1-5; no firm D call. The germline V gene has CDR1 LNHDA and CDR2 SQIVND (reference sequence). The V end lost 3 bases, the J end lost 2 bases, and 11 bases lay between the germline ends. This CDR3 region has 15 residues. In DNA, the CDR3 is TGTGCCAGTAGTATGCGTCCGGCCGGCAATCAGCCCCAGCATTTT. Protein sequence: CASSMRPAGNQPQHF. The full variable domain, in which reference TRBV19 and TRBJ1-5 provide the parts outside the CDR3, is DGGITQSPKYLFRKEGQNVTLSCEQNLNHDAMYWYRQDPGQGLRLIYYSQIVNDFQKGDIAEGYSVSREKKESFPLTVTSAQKNPTAFYLCASSMRPAGNQPQHFGDGTRLSIL.

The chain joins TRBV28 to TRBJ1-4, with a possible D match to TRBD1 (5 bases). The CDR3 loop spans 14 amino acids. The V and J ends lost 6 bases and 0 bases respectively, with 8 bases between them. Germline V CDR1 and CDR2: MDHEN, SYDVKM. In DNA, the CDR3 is TGTGCCAGCAGGAGACAGCCAACTAATGAAAAACTGTTTTTT. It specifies CASRRQPTNEKLFF.